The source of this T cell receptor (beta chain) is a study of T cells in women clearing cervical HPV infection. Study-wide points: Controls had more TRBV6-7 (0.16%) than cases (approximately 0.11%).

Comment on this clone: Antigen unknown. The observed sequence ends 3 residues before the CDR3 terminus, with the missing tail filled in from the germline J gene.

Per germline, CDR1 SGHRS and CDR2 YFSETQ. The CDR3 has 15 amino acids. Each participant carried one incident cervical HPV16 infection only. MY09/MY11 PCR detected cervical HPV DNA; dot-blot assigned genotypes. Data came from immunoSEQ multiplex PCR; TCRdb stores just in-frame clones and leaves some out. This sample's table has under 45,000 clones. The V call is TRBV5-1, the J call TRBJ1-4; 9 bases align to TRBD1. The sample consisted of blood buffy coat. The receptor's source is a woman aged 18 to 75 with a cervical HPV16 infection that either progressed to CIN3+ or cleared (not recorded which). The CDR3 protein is CASTMDRGSTSPLFF. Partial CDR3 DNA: TGCGCCAGCACCATGGACAGGGGCAGTACTTCACCA.